Sequencing of this TCR beta chain was carried out in a study of identical twins. Template switching supplied a universal primer site; unique molecular identifiers were carried on the cDNA. TCRdb independently ran MiXCR on the 5' RACE reads; one entry per CDR3 protein. This repertoire shows hundreds of thousands of distinct CDR3 sequences, around a tenth found once; its top ten account for 5% to 5.5%. Study-wide results and limits: Cord blood beta clonotypes present at high abundance carried fewer insertions; no such pattern appeared in memory repertoires. Conclusions leaned on cross-sectional statistical analysis and did not track the same donors over time. Those out-of-frame alpha sequences shared by twins showed an excess of low generation probability.

A remark on this clonotype: Its target is not known.

Germline values: CDR1 SGHTA, CDR2 FQGNSA. The CDR3 spans 14 residues. V lost 5 bases and J lost 1, with 11 bases in between. V gene TRBV7-2 combines with J gene TRBJ2-5; D is possibly TRBD1 or TRBD2 (5 bases each). The sequence came from a woman younger than 30 in good health. Sequenced sample: memory (CD45RO+) T cells sorted from blood. CDR3 residues: CASSPREPQETQYF. The DNA for the CDR3 is TGTGCCAGCAGCCCCAGGGAGCCCCAAGAGACCCAGTACTTC.